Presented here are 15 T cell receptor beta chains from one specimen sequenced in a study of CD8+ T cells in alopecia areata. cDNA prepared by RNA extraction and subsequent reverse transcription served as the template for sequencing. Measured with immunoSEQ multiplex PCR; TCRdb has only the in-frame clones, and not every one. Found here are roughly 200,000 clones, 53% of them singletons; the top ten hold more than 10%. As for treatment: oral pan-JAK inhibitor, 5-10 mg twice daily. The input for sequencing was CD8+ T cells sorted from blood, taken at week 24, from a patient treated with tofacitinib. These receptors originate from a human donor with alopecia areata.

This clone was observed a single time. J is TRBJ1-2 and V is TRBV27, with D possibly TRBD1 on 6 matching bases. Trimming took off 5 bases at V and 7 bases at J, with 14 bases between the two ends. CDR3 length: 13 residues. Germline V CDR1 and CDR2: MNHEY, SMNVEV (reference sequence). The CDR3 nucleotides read TGTGCCAGCAGTCCGGGTGGGGGCAGTGGCTACACCTTC. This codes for CASSPGGGSGYTF.

The CDR3 protein is CASSSLASGGEETQYF. DNA of the CDR3: TGTGCCAGCAGCTCCCTTGCCAGCGGGGGAGAAGAGACCCAGTACTTC. The chain employs TRBV13 and TRBJ2-5; 8 nucleotides line up with TRBD2. CDR3 length equals 16 residues. The J segment lost 3 bases and the V segment lost 4 bases, leaving 10 bases of the junction unmatched. Germline CDR1 and CDR2: PRHDT and FYEKMQ (reference sequence).

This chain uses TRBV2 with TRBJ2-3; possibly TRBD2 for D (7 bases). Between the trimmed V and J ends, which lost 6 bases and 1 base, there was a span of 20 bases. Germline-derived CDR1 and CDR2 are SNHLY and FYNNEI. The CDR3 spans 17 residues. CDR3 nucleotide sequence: TGTGCCAGCAGCGACCCACTTGGGGGGGCCGGCACAGATACGCAGTATTTT. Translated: CASSDPLGGAGTDTQYF.

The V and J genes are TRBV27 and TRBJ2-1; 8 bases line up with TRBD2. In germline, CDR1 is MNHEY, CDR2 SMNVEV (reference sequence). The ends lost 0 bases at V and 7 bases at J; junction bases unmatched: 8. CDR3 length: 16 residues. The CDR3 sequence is CASSLSAAGGGNEQFF. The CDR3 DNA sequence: TGTGCCAGCAGTTTATCGGCGGCGGGGGGAGGTAATGAGCAGTTCTTC.

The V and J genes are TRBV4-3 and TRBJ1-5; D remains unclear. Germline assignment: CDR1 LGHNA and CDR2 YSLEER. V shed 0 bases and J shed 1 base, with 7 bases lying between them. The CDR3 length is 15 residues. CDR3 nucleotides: TGCGCCAGCAGCCAAGATAGCAGAAGCAATCAGCCCCAGCATTTT. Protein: CASSQDSRSNQPQHF.

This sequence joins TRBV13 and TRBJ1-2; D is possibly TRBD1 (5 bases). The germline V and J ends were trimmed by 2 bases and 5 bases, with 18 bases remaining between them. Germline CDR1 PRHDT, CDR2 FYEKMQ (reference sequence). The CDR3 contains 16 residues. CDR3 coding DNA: TGTGCCAGCAGCTTAAGGGGAGGGCAGGAAGCTTATGGCTACACCTTC. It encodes CASSLRGGQEAYGYTF.

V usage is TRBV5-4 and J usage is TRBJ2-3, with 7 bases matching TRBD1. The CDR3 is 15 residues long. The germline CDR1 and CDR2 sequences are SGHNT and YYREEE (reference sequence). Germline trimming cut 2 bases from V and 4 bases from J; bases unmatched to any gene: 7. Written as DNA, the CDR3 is TGTGCCAGCAGCTTAAACAGGGGCTATCCAGATACGCAGTATTTT. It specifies CASSLNRGYPDTQYF.

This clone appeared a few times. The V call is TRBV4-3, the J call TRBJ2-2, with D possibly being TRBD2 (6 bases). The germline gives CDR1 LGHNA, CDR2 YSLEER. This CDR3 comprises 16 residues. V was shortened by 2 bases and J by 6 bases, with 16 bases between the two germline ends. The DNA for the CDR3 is TGCGCCAGCAGCCAATTAGAGGGAGGTTCCGCCGGGGAGCTGTTTTTT. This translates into CASSQLEGGSAGELFF.

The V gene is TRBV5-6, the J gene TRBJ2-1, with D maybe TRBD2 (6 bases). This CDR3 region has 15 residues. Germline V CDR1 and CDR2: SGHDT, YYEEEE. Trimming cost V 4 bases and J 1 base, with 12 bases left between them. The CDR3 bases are TGTGCCAGCAGCCGGGACTCTCTATCCTACAATGAGCAGTTCTTC. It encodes CASSRDSLSYNEQFF. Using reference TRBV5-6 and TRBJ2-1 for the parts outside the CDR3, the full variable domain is DAGVTQSPTHLIKTRGQQVTLRCSPKSGHDTVSWYQQALGQGPQFIFQYYEEEERQRGNFPDRFSGHQFPNYSSELNVNALLLGDSALYLCASSRDSLSYNEQFFGPGTRLTVL.

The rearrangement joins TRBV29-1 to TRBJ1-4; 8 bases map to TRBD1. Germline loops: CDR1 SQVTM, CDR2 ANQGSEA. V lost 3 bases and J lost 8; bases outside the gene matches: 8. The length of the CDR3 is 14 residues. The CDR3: CSVETGEFKEKLFF. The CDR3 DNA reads TGCAGCGTTGAGACAGGGGAGTTCAAGGAAAAACTGTTTTTT. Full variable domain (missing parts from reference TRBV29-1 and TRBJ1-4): SAVISQKPSRDICQRGTSLTIQCQVDSQVTMMFWYRQQPGQSLTLIATANQGSEATYESGFVIDKFPISRPNLTFSTLTVSNMSPEDSSIYLCSVETGEFKEKLFFGSGTQLSVL.

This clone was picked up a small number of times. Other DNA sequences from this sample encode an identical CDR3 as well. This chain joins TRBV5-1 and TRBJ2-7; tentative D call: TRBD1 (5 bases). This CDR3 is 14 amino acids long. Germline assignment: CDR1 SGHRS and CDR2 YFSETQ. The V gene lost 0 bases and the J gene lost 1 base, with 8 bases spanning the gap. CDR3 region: CASSLGQGSYEQYF. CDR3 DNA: TGCGCCAGCAGCTTGGGTCAGGGATCCTACGAGCAGTACTTC.

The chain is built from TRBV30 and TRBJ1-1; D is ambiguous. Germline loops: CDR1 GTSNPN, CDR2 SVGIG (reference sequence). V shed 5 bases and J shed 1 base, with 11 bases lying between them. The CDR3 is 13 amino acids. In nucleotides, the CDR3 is TGTGCCTGGGATATGGCCGAGAACACTGAAGCTTTCTTT. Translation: CAWDMAENTEAFF.

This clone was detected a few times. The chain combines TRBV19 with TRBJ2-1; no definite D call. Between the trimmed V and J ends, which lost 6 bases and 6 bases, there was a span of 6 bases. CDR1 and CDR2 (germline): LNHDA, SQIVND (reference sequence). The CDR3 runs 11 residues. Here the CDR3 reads CASRGSNEQFF. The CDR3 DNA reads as TGTGCCAGTAGAGGCAGCAATGAGCAGTTCTTC.

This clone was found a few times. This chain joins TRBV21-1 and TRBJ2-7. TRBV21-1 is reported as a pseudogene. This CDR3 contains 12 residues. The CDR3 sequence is CASSTSKPEQYF. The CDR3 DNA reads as TGTGCCAGCAGCACATCGAAACCCGAGCAGTACTTC.

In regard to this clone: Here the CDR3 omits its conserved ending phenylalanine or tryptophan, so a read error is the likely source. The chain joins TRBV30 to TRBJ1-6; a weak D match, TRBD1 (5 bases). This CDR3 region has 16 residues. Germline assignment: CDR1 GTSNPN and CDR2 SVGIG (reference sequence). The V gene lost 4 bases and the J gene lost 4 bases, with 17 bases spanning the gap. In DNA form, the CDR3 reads TGTGCCTGGAAAAGCGGAAGGGGCGCTTATAATTCACCCCTCCACCTT. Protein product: CAWKSGRGAYNSPLHL.